These 3 T cell receptor beta chains came from one sample sequenced in a study of CD4 T cells in relation to SARS-CoV-2 and coronaviruses. Unexposed donor CD4+ T cells date from 2011-2018, before the COVID-19 pandemic. CD4+ T cells were isolated from the cells after less than 13 days of culture. Generated by immunoSEQ multiplex PCR, the TCRdb table keeps only in-frame clones and is missing some. The sample yields more than 20,000 clones, about 71% seen once. No antigens are known for them. Sequencing input: CD4+ T cells from PBMCs, cultured in vitro. The source of these receptors is a human donor in good health.

The chain employs TRBV5-4 and TRBJ1-1; 9 bases fit TRBD1. CDR1 and CDR2 from the germline V gene are SGHNT and YYREEE (reference sequence). V was clipped by 4 bases and J by 1 base; unmatched bases: 2. The CDR3 totals 14 residues. CDR3 coding DNA: TGTGCCAGCAGCGTGGGACAGGGGAACACTGAAGCTTTCTTT. Amino acid sequence: CASSVGQGNTEAFF. Drawing the rest from reference TRBV5-4 and TRBJ1-1, the complete variable domain is ETGVTQSPTHLIKTRGQQVTLRCSSQSGHNTVSWYQQALGQGPQFIFQYYREEENGRGNFPPRFSGLQFPNYSSELNVNALELDDSALYLCASSVGQGNTEAFFGQGTRLTVV.

This chain connects TRBV9 to TRBJ2-2, with 8 bases matching TRBD1. J gave up 5 bases and V 4 bases, and 7 bases lay outside the gene matches. In germline, CDR1 is SGDLS, CDR2 YYNGEE. The CDR3 is 15 residues long. CDR3 protein: CASSPTGQATGELFF. The CDR3 nucleotides read TGTGCCAGCAGCCCGACGGGACAGGCAACCGGGGAGCTGTTTTTT.

The CDR3: CASSESGTDTQYF. CDR3 nucleotide sequence: TGTGCCAGCAGTGAATCCGGCACAGATACGCAGTATTTT. J is TRBJ2-3 and V is TRBV25-1; D remains ambiguous. V lost 1 base, J lost 1 base, and 3 bases lay in between. The CDR3 has 13 amino acids. Germline CDR1 is MGHDK and CDR2 is SYGVNS.